These 31 T cell receptor beta chains were all obtained from the same sample, sequenced in a study of shared clonotypes between healthy human individuals. Produced via immunoSEQ multiplex PCR; TCRdb's table is partial and in-frame only. The sample contains under 2,000,000 clones, about 95% of which appear only once. Naive CD8 isolation took CD45RO-negative cells positively selected for CCR7 and excluded terminally differentiated effector memory CD45RA+ cells. The sequenced material came from naive CD8+ T cells sorted from blood. These receptors were taken from a man between 18 and 35 years old in good health.

This clone was detected only once. The chain joins TRBV7-9 to TRBJ2-1; D tentatively fits TRBD1 or TRBD2 (5 bases each). Trimming shortened V by 6 bases and J by 5 bases, and 11 bases separated the two germline ends. The CDR3 extends over 13 amino acids. Germline CDR1 and CDR2: SEHNR and FQNEAQ (reference sequence). CDR3 loop: CASRPGTDNEQFF. The CDR3 DNA reads as TGTGCCAGCAGACCCGGGACGGACAATGAGCAGTTCTTC.

This chain connects TRBV7-9 to TRBJ2-7, with D perhaps matching TRBD2 (7 bases). V lost 1 base and J lost 3, with 13 bases in between. The CDR3 runs 15 residues. Germline-derived CDR1 and CDR2 are SEHNR and FQNEAQ (reference sequence). CDR3 sequence reads: CASSLVQGGSYEQYF. CDR3 nucleotides: TGTGCCAGCAGCTTAGTACAGGGAGGGAGCTACGAGCAGTACTTC.

This clone was seen only once. This sequence joins TRBV13 and TRBJ2-2, with 8 bases identical to TRBD1. V shed 5 bases, J shed 7 bases, and the junction held 9 bases outside the gene matches. This CDR3 is 15 amino acids long. Germline loops: CDR1 PRHDT, CDR2 FYEKMQ (reference sequence). The CDR3 nucleotides read TGTGCCAGCAGCCCGGGGACAGGACAGAGCGGGGAGCTGTTTTTT. Amino acids: CASSPGTGQSGELFF.

V and J are TRBV4-3 and TRBJ2-4; perhaps TRBD1 as D (5 bases). V shed 0 bases and J shed 9 bases, with 15 bases lying between them. Germline V gene data show CDR1 as LGHNA and CDR2 as YSLEER. There are 15 residues in the CDR3. For the CDR3, the DNA is TGCGCCAGCAGCCAAGATTGGGGCCTCGCCCGCATTCAGTACTTC. It yields the protein CASSQDWGLARIQYF.

The chain is built from TRBV27 and TRBJ2-3; 12 nucleotides match TRBD2. CDR1 MNHEY and CDR2 SMNVEV come from the germline V gene (reference sequence). The trim removed 2 bases at V and 4 bases at J, leaving 10 bases unmatched. The CDR3 length is 18 residues. The CDR3 reads CASSLNLAGGPSSDTQYF. The CDR3 DNA is TGTGCCAGCAGTTTAAATCTAGCGGGAGGGCCCTCGTCAGATACGCAGTATTTT.

The genes are TRBV4-2 and TRBJ2-5, with TRBD2 matching over 9 bases. After removal of 0 bases from V and 5 bases from J, the junction contained 13 bases not matched to a gene. This CDR3 has 18 residues. Germline V CDR1 and CDR2: LGHNA, YNFKEQ. The CDR3 here is CASSQDPLPSGGRETQYF. Written as DNA, the CDR3 is TGTGCCAGCAGCCAAGATCCCCTGCCAAGCGGGGGGCGTGAGACCCAGTACTTC.

The chain couples TRBV6-5 to TRBJ2-7; D ambiguous. In germline, CDR1 is MNHEY, CDR2 SVGAGI. Trimming cost V 0 bases and J 2 bases, with 8 bases left between them. The CDR3 consists of 14 residues. The CDR3 spells CASSYSHEAYEQYF. CDR3 nucleotide sequence: TGTGCCAGCAGTTACTCCCACGAGGCCTACGAGCAGTACTTC.

The DNA for the CDR3 is TGCGCCAGCAGCTTGTTTCAAACCGGGAACTATGGCTACACCTTC. This translates into CASSLFQTGNYGYTF. The V and J genes are TRBV5-1 and TRBJ1-2; D gene ambiguous. Germline CDR1 reads SGHRS; CDR2 reads YFSETQ. The ends were cut back, 1 base at V and 2 bases at J, with 12 bases in the middle. CDR3 length: 15 amino acids.

The gene calls are TRBV4-3 and TRBJ1-1; 7 nucleotides align to TRBD1. Germline assignment: CDR1 LGHNA and CDR2 YSLEER. CDR3 size: 14 residues. Germline trimming cut 4 bases from V and 0 bases from J; bases unmatched to any gene: 2. CDR3 residues: CASSPTGLNTEAFF. CDR3 nucleotide sequence: TGCGCCAGCAGCCCGACAGGGTTGAACACTGAAGCTTTCTTT.

The J gene is TRBJ2-3, the V gene TRBV18, with TRBD2 identical over 14 bases. Germline CDR1 and CDR2: KGHSH and LQKENI. This CDR3 is 17 amino acids long. Trimming took 6 bases from V and 5 from J; bases not matched to a gene: 10. The CDR3 DNA sequence: TGTGCCAGCTCCCCTGGGACTAGCGGGAGTGAGGTAGATACGCAGTATTTT. Translation gives CASSPGTSGSEVDTQYF. The whole variable domain, filled in from reference TRBV18 and TRBJ2-3, reads NAGVMQNPRHLVRRRGQEARLRCSPMKGHSHVYWYRQLPEEGLKFMVYLQKENIIDESGMPKERFSAEFPKEGPSILRIQQVVRGDSAAYFCASSPGTSGSEVDTQYFGPGTRLTVL.

Of note for this clone: This same CDR3 is encoded by further DNA sequences in the sample. J is TRBJ1-3 and V is TRBV4-3, with D hard to call. Germline values: CDR1 LGHNA, CDR2 YSLEER. The CDR3 consists of 15 residues. Trimming stripped 1 base from V and 1 base from J, with 8 bases between. CDR3 residues: CASSQGSGSGNTIYF. In DNA form, the CDR3 reads TGCGCCAGCAGCCAAGGTTCGGGGTCTGGAAACACCATATATTTT.

The chain combines TRBV19 with TRBJ2-5, with D perhaps TRBD1 (5 bases). This CDR3 comprises 13 residues. Trimming shortened V by 10 bases and J by 3 bases, and 15 bases separated the two germline ends. In germline, CDR1 is LNHDA, CDR2 SQIVND (reference sequence). CDR3 amino acids: CATQGARKETQYF. The CDR3 coding sequence is TGTGCCACCCAAGGGGCGAGGAAAGAGACCCAGTACTTC.

V is TRBV5-1 and J is TRBJ2-3; TRBD2 might be the D (5 bases). Germline CDR1 reads SGHRS; CDR2 reads YFSETQ. CDR3 length: 14 amino acids. V dropped 2 bases and J dropped 1 base, with 8 bases sitting between them. For the CDR3, the DNA is TGCGCCAGCAGCTTTTTCGGGGGCACAGATACGCAGTATTTT. Amino acids: CASSFFGGTDTQYF.

The rearrangement uses TRBV6-4 and TRBJ2-1; D uncertain. V lost 3 bases, J lost 4 bases, and 7 bases lay in between. Germline loops: CDR1 MRHNA, CDR2 SNTAGT. This CDR3 region has 13 residues. This chain's CDR3 is CASSDRPYNEQFF. CDR3 sequence (DNA): TGTGCCAGCAGTGATCGACCTTACAATGAGCAGTTCTTC.

V usage is TRBV10-2 and J usage is TRBJ2-7, with 9 bases identical to TRBD2. CDR3 length equals 16 residues. The germline V gene encodes CDR1 WSHSY and CDR2 SAAADI. V shed 1 base and J 4 bases; nucleotides not matched to a gene: 8. DNA of the CDR3: TGCGCCAGCAGTGAGTGGCGGGAGGGCCCAAAATACGAGCAGTACTTC. Translating gives CASSEWREGPKYEQYF.

This clone is a singleton in its sample. The sample contains more than one DNA sequence encoding this CDR3. The J gene is TRBJ2-7, the V gene TRBV19; 8 bases are a match to TRBD2. Losses at the gene ends were 5 bases for V and 4 bases for J; bases not matched to a gene: 4. The germline CDR1 and CDR2 sequences are LNHDA and SQIVND (reference sequence). The CDR3 loop spans 13 amino acids. CDR3 nucleotides: TGTGCCAGTAGTCCGGGACTAGTGTACGAGCAGTACTTC. Translation gives CASSPGLVYEQYF.

V is TRBV19 and J is TRBJ1-2; 10 bases map to TRBD1. The germline gives CDR1 LNHDA, CDR2 SQIVND (reference sequence). The V segment lost 9 bases and the J segment 8 bases; nucleotides outside the gene matches: 9. The CDR3 covers 13 residues. DNA for the CDR3: TGTGCCAGCCCTTCCGGGACAGGGGACGGCTACACCTTC. Translating gives CASPSGTGDGYTF.

The chain recombines TRBV6-1 with TRBJ2-7; D uncertain. Germline CDR1 MNHNS, CDR2 SASEGT. CDR3 size: 13 residues. The V end lost 6 bases, the J end lost 0 bases, and 9 bases lay between the germline ends. CDR3 nucleotides: TGTGCCAGCAGGGCAGACAACTCCTACGAGCAGTACTTC. This encodes CASRADNSYEQYF.

The chain employs TRBV10-1 and TRBJ2-7, with D possibly being TRBD1 (5 bases). The CDR3 is 15 residues long. The V gene lost 0 bases and the J gene lost 3 bases, with 12 bases spanning the gap. Germline V CDR1 and CDR2: WNHNN, SYGVQD (reference sequence). Written as DNA, the CDR3 is TGCGCCAGCAGTGAGTCCATGGGGCAGCGCTACGAGCAGTACTTC. Residues: CASSESMGQRYEQYF.

The chain combines TRBV27 with TRBJ2-1, with a weak D call TRBD2 (5 bases). Germline CDR1 MNHEY, CDR2 SMNVEV (reference sequence). Trimming left V 5 bases short and J 5 bases short, with 16 bases between. The CDR3 loop spans 15 amino acids. CDR3 region: CASSAHNGLHNEQFF. CDR3 DNA: TGTGCCAGCAGTGCGCACAATGGACTCCACAATGAGCAGTTCTTC.

This clone was seen a single time. CDR3 loop: CASSSRQGAGYNEQFF. In DNA, the CDR3 is TGTGCCAGCAGTTCACGACAGGGGGCCGGGTACAATGAGCAGTTCTTC. The chain joins TRBV27 to TRBJ2-1, with 10 bases aligning to TRBD1. There are 16 residues in the CDR3. The junction had 7 bases not matched to a gene; V was cut back by 4 bases and J by 4 bases. Germline V lookup: CDR1 MNHEY, CDR2 SMNVEV (reference sequence).

The J gene is TRBJ2-5, the V gene TRBV15, with D perhaps being TRBD1 or TRBD2 (5 bases each). V lost 0 bases and J lost 10, with 12 bases in between. The length of the CDR3 is 13 residues. Germline V gives CDR1 LNHNV, CDR2 YYDKDF (reference sequence). Here the CDR3 reads CATSREDTRDQYF. The DNA of the CDR3 is TGTGCCACCAGCAGAGAGGACACCCGGGACCAGTACTTC.

This clone was observed a handful of times. The J gene is TRBJ1-6, the V gene TRBV2; a possible D gene is TRBD1 (6 bases). Germline lookup yields CDR1 SNHLY and CDR2 FYNNEI. The CDR3 length is 15 residues. Trimming left V 7 bases short and J 7 bases short, with 17 bases between. The chain's CDR3 is CASTAGAGDNSPLHF. DNA for the CDR3: TGTGCCAGCACCGCAGGCGCAGGGGACAATTCACCCCTCCACTTT.

The chain uses TRBV10-1 and TRBJ2-7; TRBD1 agrees at 7 bases. The trim removed 5 bases at V and 5 bases at J, leaving 9 bases unmatched. Per the germline V gene, CDR1 is WNHNN and CDR2 is SYGVQD (reference sequence). The CDR3 covers 14 residues. The CDR3, as DNA: TGCGCCAGCAGTTTGGTGACAGGGACGGACGAGCAGTACTTC. Amino acid sequence: CASSLVTGTDEQYF.

The rearrangement joins TRBV2 to TRBJ2-5; tentatively, D is TRBD1 (6 bases). Trimming removed 3 bases from V and 4 bases from J, with 15 bases in between. CDR1 and CDR2 (germline): SNHLY, FYNNEI. This CDR3 has 15 residues. CDR3 coding DNA: TGTGCCAGCAGTGATGGTAACAGGGTTGGAGAGACCCAGTACTTC. Translating it yields CASSDGNRVGETQYF.

The genes are TRBV5-6 and TRBJ2-7; the D gene is possibly TRBD1 (5 bases). Germline-derived CDR1 and CDR2 are SGHDT and YYEEEE. Trimming took off 6 bases at V and 3 bases at J, with 13 bases between the two ends. This CDR3 is 13 amino acids long. Written as DNA, the CDR3 is TGTGCCAGCACCCACGACAGAAACTACGAGCAGTACTTC. It codes for CASTHDRNYEQYF.

V usage is TRBV7-9 and J usage is TRBJ1-2; D gene ambiguous. Trimming shortened V by 3 bases and J by 1 base, and 15 bases separated the two germline ends. Looked up from germline, CDR1 is SEHNR and CDR2 is FQNEAQ (reference sequence). This CDR3 region has 16 residues. CDR3 in amino acids: CASSFLPDQVNYGYTF. The CDR3, as DNA: TGTGCCAGCAGCTTCTTACCGGATCAAGTTAACTATGGCTACACCTTC.

The V call is TRBV5-4, the J call TRBJ1-2; D uncertain. The CDR3 consists of 12 residues. Germline CDR1 is SGHNT and CDR2 is YYREEE (reference sequence). V shed 0 bases and J shed 6 bases, with 6 bases lying between them. The CDR3: CASSLGLDGYTF. Written as DNA, the CDR3 is TGTGCCAGCAGCTTGGGCTTGGATGGCTACACCTTC.

V gene TRBV10-1 combines with J gene TRBJ2-3; a weak D match, TRBD2 (7 bases). CDR1 WNHNN and CDR2 SYGVQD come from the germline V gene (reference sequence). This CDR3 has 15 residues. V dropped 6 bases and J dropped 1 base, with 14 bases sitting between them. CDR3 DNA sequence: TGCGCCAGCAGCCGGGGGGCAGGGGGCACAGATACGCAGTATTTT. Its protein product is CASSRGAGGTDTQYF.

V is TRBV18 and J is TRBJ2-1; TRBD1 aligns across 8 bases. The V and J ends lost 3 bases and 0 bases, in that order; junction bases with no gene match: 4. The CDR3 is 16 residues long. The germline V gene encodes CDR1 KGHSH and CDR2 LQKENI. For the CDR3, the DNA is TGTGCCAGCTCACCTGGGACAGGTAGCTCCTACAATGAGCAGTTCTTC. Protein: CASSPGTGSSYNEQFF.

V is TRBV13 and J is TRBJ2-7; 9 nucleotides match TRBD2. The CDR3 totals 16 residues. The germline V gene encodes CDR1 PRHDT and CDR2 FYEKMQ (reference sequence). V lost 4 bases and J lost 1; bases outside the gene matches: 8. The CDR3 spells CASSSRGAGGSYEQYF. In DNA, the CDR3 is TGTGCCAGCAGCTCCCGCGGAGCGGGGGGTTCCTACGAGCAGTACTTC.